The 24 T cell receptor beta chains listed next were all sequenced from one sample in a study of radiotherapy plus CTLA-4 blockade in lung cancer. Method: immunoSEQ multiplex PCR; TCRdb's copy keeps in-frame clones and lacks some. Among about 97,000 clones, 65% to 85% were seen once, and the ten largest hold approximately 2.6%. This sample comprised peripheral blood, obtained from a patient treated with radiotherapy plus ipilimumab. Every receptor here comes from a human donor with non-small cell lung cancer who had a partial response to radiotherapy plus ipilimumab. Some clones in this sample may be carry-over from other donors' samples.

The rearrangement joins TRBV18 to TRBJ2-5, with 10 bases matching TRBD2. This CDR3 contains 14 residues. Trimming took 3 bases from V and 11 from J; bases not matched to a gene: 9. CDR1 and CDR2 (germline): KGHSH, LQKENI. The DNA of the CDR3 is TGTGCCAGCTCACCCGGGACTAGCGTCGGAGAGCAGTACTTC. Its protein is CASSPGTSVGEQYF. Filled out from reference TRBV18 and TRBJ2-5, the complete variable domain reads NAGVMQNPRHLVRRRGQEARLRCSPMKGHSHVYWYRQLPEEGLKFMVYLQKENIIDESGMPKERFSAEFPKEGPSILRIQQVVRGDSAAYFCASSPGTSVGEQYFGPGTRLLVL.

In this sample, this clone turned up a few times. The chain has TRBV27 and TRBJ2-7, with TRBD2 matching 7 bases. CDR3 length equals 14 residues. Trimming took 5 bases from V and 5 from J; bases not matched to a gene: 9. Germline CDR1 is MNHEY and CDR2 is SMNVEV (reference sequence). In DNA, the CDR3 is TGTGCCAGCAGTCCACGGGGGGTGGTCCACGAGCAGTACTTC. Its translation is CASSPRGVVHEQYF.

The chain recombines TRBV15 with TRBJ2-7; 10 bases line up with TRBD2. The CDR3 totals 15 residues. The germline V gene encodes CDR1 LNHNV and CDR2 YYDKDF (reference sequence). The trim removed 5 bases at V and 3 bases at J, leaving 7 bases unmatched. The CDR3 is CATSSGLASYYEQYF. The CDR3 nucleotides are TGTGCCACCAGCTCGGGACTAGCGAGTTACTACGAGCAGTACTTC.

This clone appeared a few times. The chain couples TRBV4-3 to TRBJ2-2; 9 nucleotides align to TRBD2. CDR3 length: 19 residues. After removal of 4 bases from V and 1 base from J, the junction contained 13 bases not matched to a gene. Germline V CDR1 and CDR2: LGHNA, YSLEER. The CDR3 loop is CASSLRRWALAGNTGELFF. As DNA, the CDR3 is TGCGCCAGCAGCCTTAGACGGTGGGCACTAGCGGGGAACACCGGGGAGCTGTTTTTT.

The chain employs TRBV28 and TRBJ1-1, with D unresolved. This CDR3 comprises 14 residues. CDR1 and CDR2 from the germline V gene are MDHEN and SYDVKM. V was pared by 6 bases and J by 4 bases, with 15 bases between. CDR3 DNA: TGTGCCAGCAGCCCCTCCCTCTCTATCACTGAAGCTTTCTTT. Protein: CASSPSLSITEAFF. Combining the CDR3 with reference TRBV28 and TRBJ1-1 gives the whole variable domain DVKVTQSSRYLVKRTGEKVFLECVQDMDHENMFWYRQDPGLGLRLIYFSYDVKMKEKGDIPEGYSVSREKKERFSLILESASTNQTSMYLCASSPSLSITEAFFGQGTRLTVV.

This clone was seen once. The chain recombines TRBV5-6 with TRBJ2-2; possibly TRBD2 for D (5 bases). CDR1 is SGHDT and CDR2 is YYEEEE in the germline V gene. With 1 base removed from V and 5 bases from J, the gap between germline ends came to 15 bases. This CDR3 is built from 16 residues. The CDR3 nucleotides are TGTGCCAGCAGCTTGTACGGGGTGGGTTCGACCGGGGAGCTGTTTTTT. It codes for CASSLYGVGSTGELFF.

The chain employs TRBV2 and TRBJ1-5; D perhaps matches TRBD1 (6 bases). V was clipped by 5 bases and J by 7 bases, with 18 bases between them. CDR3 length: 15 residues. Germline V gene sequence: CDR1 SNHLY, CDR2 FYNNEI. This CDR3 reads CASSKLDRGNQPQHF. Written as DNA, the CDR3 is TGTGCCAGCAGTAAATTGGACAGAGGTAACCAGCCCCAGCATTTT. Using reference TRBV2 and TRBJ1-5 for the parts outside the CDR3, the full variable domain is EPEVTQTPSHQVTQMGQEVILRCVPISNHLYFYWYRQILGQKVEFLVSFYNNEISEKSEIFDDQFSVERPDGSNFTLKIRSTKLEDSAMYFCASSKLDRGNQPQHFGDGTRLSIL.

This chain uses TRBV28 with TRBJ2-7; 8 bases fit TRBD2. The J segment lost 5 bases and the V segment lost 6 bases, leaving 12 bases of the junction unmatched. Germline-derived CDR1 and CDR2 are MDHEN and SYDVKM. CDR3 length: 15 amino acids. The CDR3 coding sequence is TGTGCCAGCAGCTCGGGAGGGACGGGGGTCGACGAGCAGTACTTC. It codes for CASSSGGTGVDEQYF.

This chain links TRBV29-1 with TRBJ2-3; TRBD2 matches 12 bases. CDR1 is SQVTM, CDR2 ANQGSEA, per germline. The CDR3 totals 15 residues. The junction had 7 bases not matched to a gene; V was cut back by 3 bases and J by 6 bases. The CDR3 DNA reads as TGCAGCGTTGAGGGACCTAGCGGGGGGGTTGATACGCAGTATTTT. Protein product: CSVEGPSGGVDTQYF.

The V call is TRBV5-1, the J call TRBJ2-7; 8 bases line up with TRBD1. The CDR3 extends over 15 amino acids. After removal of 4 bases from V and 7 bases from J, the junction contained 13 bases not matched to a gene. Germline values: CDR1 SGHRS, CDR2 YFSETQ. CDR3 loop: CASSEVRTGYGEQYF. The CDR3 nucleotides are TGCGCCAGCAGCGAAGTCAGGACAGGGTATGGAGAGCAGTACTTC.

The chain couples TRBV6-5 to TRBJ2-7; D remains ambiguous. V dropped 5 bases and J dropped 0 bases, with 5 bases sitting between them. From germline, CDR1 is MNHEY and CDR2 SVGAGI. The CDR3 runs to 12 residues. The CDR3 here is CASSASSYEQYF. The CDR3 coding sequence is TGTGCCAGCAGTGCCAGCTCCTACGAGCAGTACTTC.

J is TRBJ2-5 and V is TRBV23-1; 7 nucleotides match TRBD1. The DNA end is more similar to TRBJ2-7, so the J call may be wrong. TRBV23-1 falls under the ORF class, with uncertain function. The CDR3 sequence is 16 residues long. The CDR3 DNA reads as TGCGCCAGCAACCCTGTGGGCTTAACAGGGGTCTACGAGCAGTACTTC. The encoded protein is CASNPVGLTGVYEQYF.

The rearrangement links TRBV5-5 to TRBJ1-5, with 8 bases fitting TRBD1. There are 16 residues in the CDR3. Germline trimming cut 2 bases from V and 6 bases from J; bases unmatched to any gene: 10. The germline V gene encodes CDR1 SGHKS and CDR2 YYEKEE (reference sequence). CDR3 residues: CASSLIAGGFIQPQHF. CDR3 in DNA: TGTGCCAGCAGCTTAATCGCAGGGGGCTTTATTCAGCCCCAGCATTTT.

The rearrangement links TRBV7-9 to TRBJ2-3; D may be TRBD2 (6 bases). Trimming removed 2 bases from V and 1 base from J, with 10 bases in between. CDR1 is SEHNR, CDR2 FQNEAQ, per germline (reference sequence). There are 15 residues in the CDR3. The CDR3 DNA reads TGTGCCAGCAGCTTATGGGACTTTCGCACAGATACGCAGTATTTT. Translated: CASSLWDFRTDTQYF.

The chain couples TRBV5-1 to TRBJ2-5, with D perhaps TRBD2 (5 bases). The closer fit of TRBJ2-7 to the DNA end suggests the J call may be wrong. Germline-derived CDR1 and CDR2 are SGHRS and YFSETQ. There are 13 residues in the CDR3. The CDR3 loop reads CASSLQRNYEQYF. The CDR3 DNA is TGCGCCAGCAGCTTGCAGCGGAACTACGAGCAGTACTTC.

J is TRBJ1-4 and V is TRBV7-8, with 8 bases identical to TRBD1. Per the germline V gene, CDR1 is SGHVS and CDR2 is FQNEAQ. J gave up 3 bases and V 7 bases, and 7 bases lay outside the gene matches. The CDR3 is 15 amino acids. Written as DNA, the CDR3 is TGTGCCAGCAACAGGGGGAGAAGGTCTAATGAAAAACTGTTTTTT. It translates to CASNRGRRSNEKLFF.

The rearrangement uses TRBV7-6 and TRBJ1-1; D call uncertain. This CDR3 has 13 residues. CDR1 is SGHVS, CDR2 FNYEAQ, per germline. Trimming left V 3 bases short and J 2 bases short, with 7 bases between. CDR3 nucleotides: TGTGCCAGCAGCTTGCAGGAAAACACTGAAGCTTTCTTT. Protein product: CASSLQENTEAFF.

The chain recombines TRBV5-1 with TRBJ2-5; D is possibly TRBD2 (5 bases). The germline CDR1 and CDR2 sequences are SGHRS and YFSETQ. The CDR3 runs to 17 residues. V gave up 0 bases and J gave up 4 bases, with 19 bases separating them. The CDR3 nucleotides read TGCGCCAGCAGCTTGGGGAATCGGGTTGCGGGTTTAGAGACCCAGTACTTC. Amino acids: CASSLGNRVAGLETQYF.

This clone was seen a single time. The CDR3 bases are TGCAGTGCTAGACCGGGGGACCCCCTGTATTTT. Protein sequence: CSARPGDPLYF. The chain combines TRBV20-1 with TRBJ2-3; tentative D call: TRBD2 (6 bases). Trimming removed 2 bases from V and 14 bases from J, with 14 bases in between. The CDR3 runs 11 residues. Germline values: CDR1 DFQATT, CDR2 SNEGSKA (reference sequence).

Remarks on this clone: Sequence at one end of the junction differs from germline and may be a read error. The chain is built from TRBV18 and TRBJ2-7; D perhaps matches TRBD1 (5 bases). CDR1 is KGHSH and CDR2 is LQKENI in the germline V gene. This CDR3 comprises 12 residues. CDR3 residues: CASSSQAYGQYF. The CDR3 DNA follows: TGTGCCAGCTCGTCACAGGCCTACGGGCAGTACTTC.

There are a few counts of this clone. This chain uses TRBV19 with TRBJ2-5; TRBD2 aligns across 8 bases. The CDR3 spans 15 residues. Trimming at V came to 3 bases and at J to 4 bases, leaving 7 bases not matched to a gene. Germline CDR1 and CDR2: LNHDA and SQIVND (reference sequence). The CDR3 sequence is CASSIIGRAAETQYF. CDR3 DNA sequence: TGTGCCAGTAGTATTATCGGGAGGGCGGCAGAGACCCAGTACTTC.

This chain links TRBV7-6 with TRBJ2-1, with D uncertain. V was shortened by 3 bases and J by 1 base, with 13 bases between the two germline ends. The CDR3 consists of 16 residues. The germline V gene encodes CDR1 SGHVS and CDR2 FNYEAQ. Here the CDR3 DNA reads TGTGCCAGCAGCTTTTCGACTTCTTCATCCTACAATGAGCAGTTCTTC. It translates to CASSFSTSSSYNEQFF.

V is TRBV18 and J is TRBJ1-1, with unresolved D. V lost 6 bases and J lost 5, with 13 bases in between. In germline, CDR1 is KGHSH, CDR2 LQKENI. The CDR3 loop spans 13 amino acids. DNA of the CDR3: TGTGCCAGCTCCCCTGCGGGTGGAACTGAAGCTTTCTTT. This translates into CASSPAGGTEAFF.

This clone was found once. This rearrangement joins TRBV7-2 to TRBJ1-3; 8 bases line up with TRBD1. V lost 4 bases to trimming and J lost 9 bases; unmatched junction nucleotides: 14. The CDR3 runs 16 residues. The germline V gene has CDR1 SGHTA and CDR2 FQGNSA. The CDR3 DNA reads as TGTGCCAGCAGCTCCCTCGACAGGGGTAGTGGAGCCACCATATATTTT. Residues: CASSSLDRGSGATIYF.